Sequencing of this T cell receptor (beta chain) was carried out in a study of spatial heterogeneity in lung cancer (dated by TCRdb to the late 2010s). In terms of the full investigation: More beta-chain than alpha-chain transcripts were consistently detected, likely reflecting higher beta-chain transcript abundance. In tumor regions, TCR transcript counts showed a strong correlation with a T cell transcriptional module score from matched bulk RNA-seq. In the raw uncorrected reads, each unique combination of TCR and UMI appeared more than ten times on average. Both alpha and beta chains were TCR-sequenced in samples taken at surgery, namely 220 tumor regions, under 80 matched nontumor lung samples and 50 to 60 PBMC samples. Nonsynonymous mutation counts, determined by whole-exome sequencing of tumor tissue, were related to TCR repertoire features. TCR alpha and beta repertoires were quantitatively compared across multiple tumor regions, matched nontumor lung and blood in non-small cell lung cancer. The investigation overall reported the following: TCR-seq coverage of tumor T cells was estimated to be only approximately 7% for alpha chains and about 13% for beta chains. The count of ubiquitous expanded TCRs correlated with the count of ubiquitous nonsynonymous mutations, and the count of regional expanded TCRs correlated with the count of regional nonsynonymous mutations. Confirming at a functional level the hypothesis that regional TCRs recognize regional mutations was considered to require additional single-cell paired TCR alpha and beta sequencing. The tumor nonsynonymous mutation count correlated with the number of expanded intratumoral alpha and beta TCRs.

This clonotype is termed medium-sized (0.01 to 0.1%). This receptor's antigen is unknown. Base qualities are not recorded, but no much larger clone differs from it by a single base. Sample time point, as interpreted from the label and publication: sample taken at primary tumor resection. The donors were some 70 patients from the lung TRACERx cohort who had early-stage, untreated non-small cell lung cancer. For TCR sequencing, whole RNA was extracted from tumor and nontumor lung tissue, or from cryopreserved PBMC samples, and no cell sorting was done. A patient was chosen for TCR sequencing only when enough RNA was available from at least two tumor regions. A lung pathologist reviewed the tumor and adjacent nontumor lung specimens before the specimens were selected. The germline V gene encodes CDR1 SGHRS and CDR2 YFSETQ. The CDR3 starts with the cysteine, ends with the phenylalanine, and has 15 residues. Only the CDR3 DNA is retained, 45 bases long and in frame from the first base. For this chain, trimming is 4 bases at the V end and 7 bases at the J end, and the number of junction bases without a gene match is 7.

Library method: 5' RACE. The run used a NextSeq 500. To allow correction of PCR and sequencing errors, the TCR library protocol tagged every TCR cDNA molecule with a unique molecular identifier. As for how the authors treated the data: Decombinator tools were used for TCR identification, UMI-based error correction and CDR3 extraction. Expanded TCRs were defined as those above a frequency of 2 per 1,000, corresponding to the top 1% of the tumor frequency distribution. Expanded tumor TCRs were classed as regional if statistically deemed absent (corrected P<0.05) from at least one tumor region, otherwise ubiquitous. Renyi diversity was computed with the R vegan package after each repertoire had been subsampled 100 times to 5,000 TCRs. CDR3 similarity networks were built from amino acid triplet string-kernel similarity, connecting CDR3s with pairwise similarity above 0.82. TCRdb's own reprocessing of the public reads used fastp at Q25 and MiXCR and kept productive beta chains. Rows matching on CDR3 protein sequence are summarized as one entry with the most common DNA and genes. What appears here as the V and J calls and clone size reflects TCRdb's work, not the paper's. The sample table lists 20,000 to 30,000 distinct CDR3 sequences, 8.8% of them with a count of one. Together, the top ten hold 7.7% of the sample.

The chain was built from TRBV5-1 and TRBJ2-1; a stretch of 11 junction bases matches TRBD2. This clonotype originated in a male donor with early-stage non-small cell lung cancer. This specimen was lung tumor tissue, taken at surgery. The DNA is TGCGCCAGCAGCCCGGCGGGACTAGCGGCTAATGAGCAGTTCTTC. This is translated as CASSPAGLAANEQFF.